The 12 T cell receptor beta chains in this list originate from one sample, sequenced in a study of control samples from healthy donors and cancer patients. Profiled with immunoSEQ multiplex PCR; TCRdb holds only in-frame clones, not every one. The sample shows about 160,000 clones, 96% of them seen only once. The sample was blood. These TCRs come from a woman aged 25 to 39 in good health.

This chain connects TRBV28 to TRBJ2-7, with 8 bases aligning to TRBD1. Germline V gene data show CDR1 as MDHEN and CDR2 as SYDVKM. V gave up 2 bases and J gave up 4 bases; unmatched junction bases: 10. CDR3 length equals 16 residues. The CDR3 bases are TGTGCCAGCAGTTTAGTTAGTAGGACAGGGATATACGAGCAGTACTTC. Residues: CASSLVSRTGIYEQYF.

The chain's CDR3 is CASSIAGFGETQYF. As DNA, the CDR3 is TGTGCCAGTAGTATAGCGGGGTTCGGGGAGACCCAGTACTTC. V gene TRBV19 combines with J gene TRBJ2-5; TRBD2 is a possible D gene (5 bases). The ends were cut back, 1 base at V and 5 bases at J, with 11 bases in the middle. CDR1 and CDR2 (germline): LNHDA, SQIVND (reference sequence). The CDR3 has 14 residues.

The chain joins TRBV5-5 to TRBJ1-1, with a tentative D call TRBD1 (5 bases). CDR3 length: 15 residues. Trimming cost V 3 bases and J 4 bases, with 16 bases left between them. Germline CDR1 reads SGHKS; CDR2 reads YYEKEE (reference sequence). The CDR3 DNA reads TGTGCCAGCAGCTCGCGGGGCCGGAGGGGCACTGAAGCTTTCTTT. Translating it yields CASSSRGRRGTEAFF.

CDR3 residues: CASSSQGSAYEQYF. CDR3 DNA sequence: TGTGCCAGCAGCTCACAGGGTTCGGCCTACGAGCAGTACTTC. The chain recombines TRBV2 with TRBJ2-7; a possible D gene is TRBD1 (6 bases). The CDR3 loop spans 14 amino acids. Germline loops: CDR1 SNHLY, CDR2 FYNNEI. Trimming stripped 6 bases from V and 2 bases from J, with 14 bases between.

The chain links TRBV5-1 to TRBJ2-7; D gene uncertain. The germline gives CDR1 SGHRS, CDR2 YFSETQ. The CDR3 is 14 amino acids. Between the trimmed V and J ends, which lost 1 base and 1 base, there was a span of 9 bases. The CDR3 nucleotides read TGCGCCAGCAGCTTGAAAATGGGTTCCTACGAGCAGTACTTC. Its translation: CASSLKMGSYEQYF.

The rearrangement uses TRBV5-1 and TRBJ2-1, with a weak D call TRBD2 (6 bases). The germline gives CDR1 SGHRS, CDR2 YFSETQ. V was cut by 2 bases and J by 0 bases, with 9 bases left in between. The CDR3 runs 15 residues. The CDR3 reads CASSFRLDSYNEQFF. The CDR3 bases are TGCGCCAGCAGCTTTAGACTAGACTCCTACAATGAGCAGTTCTTC.

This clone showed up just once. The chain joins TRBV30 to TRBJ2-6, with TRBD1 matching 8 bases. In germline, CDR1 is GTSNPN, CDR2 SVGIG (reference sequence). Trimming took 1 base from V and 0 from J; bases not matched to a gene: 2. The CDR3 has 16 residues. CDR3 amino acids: CAWSGTGGSGANVLTF. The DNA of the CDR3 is TGTGCCTGGAGTGGAACAGGGGGCTCTGGGGCCAACGTCCTGACTTTC.

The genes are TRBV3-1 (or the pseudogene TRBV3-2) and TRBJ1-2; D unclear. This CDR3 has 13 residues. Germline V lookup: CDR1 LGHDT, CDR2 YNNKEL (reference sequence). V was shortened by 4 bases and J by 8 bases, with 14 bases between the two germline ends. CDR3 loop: CASSLSGREGYTF. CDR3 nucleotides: TGTGCCAGCAGCCTCAGCGGGAGAGAGGGCTACACCTTC.

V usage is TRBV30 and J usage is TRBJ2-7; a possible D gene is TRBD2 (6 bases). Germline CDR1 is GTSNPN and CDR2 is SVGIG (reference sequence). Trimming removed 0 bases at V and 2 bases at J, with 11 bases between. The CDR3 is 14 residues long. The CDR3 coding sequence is TGTGCCTGGAGTGTATCTGGGGGGACCTACGAGCAGTACTTC. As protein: CAWSVSGGTYEQYF.

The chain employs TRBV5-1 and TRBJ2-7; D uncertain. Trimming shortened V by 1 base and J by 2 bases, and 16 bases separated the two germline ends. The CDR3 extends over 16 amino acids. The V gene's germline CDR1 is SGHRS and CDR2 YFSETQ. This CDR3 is CASSLPGTTPPYEQYF. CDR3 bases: TGCGCCAGCAGCTTGCCTGGTACCACCCCCCCCTACGAGCAGTACTTC. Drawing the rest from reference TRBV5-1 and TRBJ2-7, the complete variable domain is KAGVTQTPRYLIKTRGQQVTLSCSPISGHRSVSWYQQTPGQGLQFLFEYFSETQRNKGNFPGRFSGRQFSNSRSEMNVSTLELGDSALYLCASSLPGTTPPYEQYFGPGTRLTVT.

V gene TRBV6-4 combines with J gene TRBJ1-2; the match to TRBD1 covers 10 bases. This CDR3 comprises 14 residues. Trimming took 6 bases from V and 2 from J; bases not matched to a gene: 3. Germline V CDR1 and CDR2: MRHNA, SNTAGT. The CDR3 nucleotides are TGTGCCAGCAGCAGGGACAGGGGAAACTATGGCTACACCTTC. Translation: CASSRDRGNYGYTF.

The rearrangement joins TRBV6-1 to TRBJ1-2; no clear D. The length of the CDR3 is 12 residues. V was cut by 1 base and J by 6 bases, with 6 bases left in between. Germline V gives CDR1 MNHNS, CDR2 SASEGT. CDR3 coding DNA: TGTGCCAGCAGTGAAGTGTTTGATGGCTACACCTTC. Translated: CASSEVFDGYTF.